This entry lists 16 T cell receptor beta chains sequenced from one sample in a study of blood T cells in healthy people across ages (dated by TCRdb to the mid-2010s). To prepare the library, 5' RACE was applied. Sequencing used an Illumina HiSeq 2500. A second PCR of roughly 7 to 11 cycles was performed with a sample-barcoded 5' primer and a J-beta primer mix. TCRdb reprocessed the public reads (quality trimming at Q25 with fastp, clone calling with MiXCR) and kept in-frame beta chains. Rows are unified per CDR3 protein, each entry keeping the most common DNA and genes. For this sample there are about 560,000 distinct CDR3 sequences; approximately 26% appear just once. In total, the top ten clones hold 3% to 4% of the sample. The sample was also reused in another study, on T cells of mothers and their children.

The specimen was blood. The receptors derive from a boy between 2 and 10 years old in good health.

The V and J genes are TRBV20-1 and TRBJ2-2; 7 positions agree with TRBD2. The V gene's germline CDR1 is DFQATT and CDR2 SNEGSKA (reference sequence). V gave up 4 bases and J gave up 4 bases; unmatched junction bases: 3. The CDR3 covers 13 residues. The DNA for the CDR3 is TGCAGTGCTACTAGCGGTGGCACCGGGGAGCTGTTTTTT. This encodes CSATSGGTGELFF.

Only a few counts were recorded for this clonotype. The V gene is TRBV5-1, the J gene TRBJ2-5; D not resolved. The DNA matches TRBJ2-1 better at its end, which makes the J call doubtful. Germline CDR1 reads SGHRS; CDR2 reads YFSETQ. This CDR3 region has 14 residues. The CDR3 protein is CASSLSYGRGEQFF. CDR3 nucleotide sequence: TGCGCCAGCAGCTTGAGTTACGGCCGTGGTGAGCAGTTCTTC.

The chain combines TRBV11-2 with TRBJ2-1; maybe TRBD2 (5 bases). Germline V gene lookup returns CDR1 SGHAT and CDR2 FQNNGV. V lost 6 bases to trimming and J lost 7 bases, with 22 bases between them. The CDR3 length is 16 residues. CDR3 amino acids: CASSSPLGFLSNEQFF. CDR3 nucleotide sequence: TGTGCCAGCAGTTCCCCACTAGGCTTCCTAAGTAATGAGCAGTTCTTC.

This clonotype was seen many times. The chain is built from TRBV29-1 and TRBJ2-2, with 7 bases lining up with TRBD1. V shed 7 bases, J shed 3 bases, and the junction held 8 bases outside the gene matches. The length of the CDR3 is 14 residues. The V gene's germline CDR1 is SQVTM and CDR2 ANQGSEA. CDR3 DNA: TGCAGCGCACAGACAGGGATGTACACCGGGGAGCTGTTTTTT. Residues: CSAQTGMYTGELFF.

The CDR3 DNA sequence: TGTGCCAGCAGCCAAGACCCCCCTATGGGGGAAAAACTGTTTTTT. It is translated as CASSQDPPMGEKLFF. The rearrangement joins TRBV14 to TRBJ1-4; D remains ambiguous. The germline V gene has CDR1 SGHDN and CDR2 FVKESK. The CDR3 covers 15 residues. The V and J ends lost 0 bases and 8 bases respectively, with 13 bases between them.

The J gene is TRBJ2-1, the V gene TRBV20-1; possible D gene TRBD1, 5 bases. CDR3 size: 12 residues. Germline V gene lookup returns CDR1 DFQATT and CDR2 SNEGSKA (reference sequence). Trimming pared 5 bases from V and 8 bases from J, leaving 13 bases between. The CDR3 region has the DNA TGCAGTGCTGACCCCAGGGCAGATGAGCAGTTCTTC. Protein product: CSADPRADEQFF.

This chain links TRBV4-2 with TRBJ2-1; TRBD2 aligns across 7 bases. Germline V gives CDR1 LGHNA, CDR2 YNFKEQ. The CDR3 spans 18 residues. Trimming cost V 5 bases and J 0 bases; bases outside gene matches: 13. CDR3 nucleotides: TGTGCCAGCAGCTTCTTCCCGCTAGCGGAGAGCTCCTACAATGAGCAGTTCTTC. Its protein is CASSFFPLAESSYNEQFF.

This clonotype occurred once. The chain is built from TRBV29-1 and TRBJ2-7, with D possibly being TRBD2 (5 bases). V dropped 4 bases and J dropped 4 bases, with 14 bases sitting between them. CDR1 is SQVTM, CDR2 ANQGSEA, per germline. The CDR3 covers 13 residues. For the CDR3, the DNA is TGCAGCGTTGTGGGTGGTTGGGAGTACGAGCAGTACTTC. Translation: CSVVGGWEYEQYF.

The rearrangement links TRBV2 to TRBJ2-5, with 9 bases fitting TRBD2. The tail of the sequence fits TRBJ2-1 better, so the J call may be wrong. There are 13 residues in the CDR3. Germline V lookup: CDR1 SNHLY, CDR2 FYNNEI. This chain's CDR3 is CASGAGGSNEQFF. The CDR3 DNA sequence: TGTGCCAGCGGGGCGGGGGGGTCCAATGAGCAGTTCTTC.

The chain has TRBV4-3 and TRBJ1-1; 9 bases line up with TRBD1. The germline gives CDR1 LGHNA, CDR2 YSLEER. There are 14 residues in the CDR3. V shed 4 bases and J 6 bases; nucleotides not matched to a gene: 6. The CDR3 is CASSPTGGRAEAFF. Here the CDR3 DNA reads TGCGCCAGCAGCCCAACAGGGGGCCGGGCTGAAGCTTTCTTT.

This clonotype was seen just once. J is TRBJ2-5 and V is TRBV6-4; maybe TRBD1 (5 bases). Germline V gene lookup returns CDR1 MRHNA and CDR2 SNTAGT. V lost 3 bases, J lost 5 bases, and 16 bases lay in between. There are 15 residues in the CDR3. The CDR3 coding sequence is TGTGCCAGCAGTGAAGCTGGGGCCCAACCCGAGACCCAGTACTTC. It translates to CASSEAGAQPETQYF.

This clonotype was seen only once. J is TRBJ2-2 and V is TRBV9; tentative D call: TRBD2 (6 bases). The CDR3 is made up of 16 amino acids. Per the germline V gene, CDR1 is SGDLS and CDR2 is YYNGEE. Between the trimmed V and J ends, which lost 4 bases and 3 bases, there was a span of 16 bases. The CDR3 DNA sequence: TGTGCCAGCAGCTCCTCTCGGGGGTCGCACACCGGGGAGCTGTTTTTT. Translation: CASSSSRGSHTGELFF.

The chain employs TRBV12-3 or TRBV12-4 and TRBJ1-1; TRBD1 might be the D (6 bases). The CDR3 runs to 14 residues. Trimming cost V 6 bases and J 1 base, with 12 bases left between them. The CDR3 reads CASRWTAANTEAFF. Here the CDR3 DNA reads TGTGCCAGCAGATGGACAGCCGCGAACACTGAAGCTTTCTTT.

This clonotype was counted a few times. The chain joins TRBV15 to TRBJ1-6; D unclear. CDR3 length equals 14 residues. The germline V and J ends were trimmed by 5 bases and 3 bases, with 8 bases remaining between them. Germline CDR1 is LNHNV and CDR2 is YYDKDF (reference sequence). DNA for the CDR3: TGTGCCACCAGCGAGTCAGTCTATAATTCACCCCTCCACTTT. Residues: CATSESVYNSPLHF. The whole variable domain, filled in from reference TRBV15 and TRBJ1-6, reads DAMVIQNPRYQVTQFGKPVTLSCSQTLNHNVMYWYQQKSSQAPKLLFHYYDKDFNNEADTPDNFQSRRPNTSFCFLDIRSPGLGDTAMYLCATSESVYNSPLHFGNGTRLTVT.

J is TRBJ1-2 and V is TRBV6-6, with a tentative D call TRBD1 (6 bases). Trimming left V 0 bases short and J 6 bases short, with 11 bases between. The CDR3 covers 14 residues. CDR1 is MNHNY, CDR2 SVGAGI, per germline (reference sequence). In DNA, the CDR3 is TGTGCCAGCAGTTACTCACCCCGGACAGATGGCTACACCTTC. It specifies CASSYSPRTDGYTF.

The V gene is TRBV18, the J gene TRBJ1-1, with D possibly matching TRBD1 (5 bases). CDR3 size: 13 residues. The V and J ends lost 6 bases and 4 bases respectively, with 12 bases between them. The V gene's germline CDR1 is KGHSH and CDR2 LQKENI. The CDR3 DNA sequence: TGTGCCAGCTCCGACGGGGGGGGCACTGAAGCTTTCTTT. It is translated as CASSDGGGTEAFF.